A selection of T cell receptor beta chains follows, all from one sample in a study of Ad26.COV2.S vaccination and SARS-CoV-2 variants. TCRdb's table, derived via immunoSEQ multiplex PCR, lists solely in-frame clones and lacks some. This sample has hundreds of thousands of clones, with 89% found just once. The sequences come from peripheral blood, collected in a trial of Ad26.COV2.S vaccine versus placebo. The receptors come from a person between 18 and 65 years old who received the Ad26.COV2.S COVID-19 vaccine or a placebo. The CDR3 runs from the conserved cysteine through the conserved F or W. Each record gives: clone size, CDR3 length, V gene, D gene, J gene, CDR3 protein, CDR3 DNA. A D gene is named only where the DNA matches it firmly. Clone sizes are given selectively: once, few, many, or a class where the clone is expanded.

size: NA
length: 14
V: TRBV19
D: TRBD1
J: TRBJ1-2
CDR3: CASRKGQAPYGYTF
DNA: TGTGCCAGTAGGAAAGGACAGGCCCCTTATGGCTACACCTTC

size: NA
length: 15
V: TRBV14
D: TRBD2
J: TRBJ2-3
CDR3: CASEPSGRAFVKQYF
DNA: TGTGCCAGCGAGCCTAGCGGGAGGGCCTTCGTTAAGCAGTATTTT

size: NA
length: 14
V: TRBV18
D: NA
J: TRBJ1-1
CDR3: CASSPTALNTEAFF
DNA: TGTGCCAGCTCACCGACAGCTTTGAACACTGAAGCTTTCTTT

size: NA
length: 14
V: TRBV5-4
D: TRBD1
J: TRBJ1-6
CDR3: CASSFLDRNSPLHF
DNA: TGTGCCAGCAGCTTTCTGGACAGGAATTCACCCCTCCACTTT

size: NA
length: 12
V: TRBV27
D: NA
J: TRBJ1-5
CDR3: CASSRVNQPQHF
DNA: TGTGCCAGCTCGCGGGTCAATCAGCCCCAGCATTTT

size: NA
length: 19
V: TRBV4-2
D: TRBD2
J: TRBJ2-5
CDR3: CASSQGDVMGGVYQETQYF
DNA: TGTGCCAGCAGCCAAGGGGATGTTATGGGGGGGGTGTACCAAGAGACCCAGTACTTC

size: NA
length: 13
V: TRBV2
D: NA
J: TRBJ2-1
CDR3: CASSELAYNEQFF
DNA: TGTGCCAGCAGTGAATTAGCCTACAATGAGCAGTTCTTC

size: NA
length: 13
V: TRBV3-1/TRBV3-2
D: NA
J: TRBJ2-7
CDR3: CASSQVSDYEQYF
DNA: TGTGCCAGCAGCCAAGTGTCAGACTACGAGCAGTACTTC

size: NA
length: 15
V: TRBV5-8
D: NA
J: TRBJ1-5
CDR3: CASSLKHSRNQPQHF
DNA: TGTGCCAGCAGCTTGAAACATTCCCGCAATCAGCCCCAGCATTTT

size: NA
length: 17
V: TRBV7-3
D: TRBD1
J: TRBJ2-2
CDR3: CASSFSTGDGNTGELFF
DNA: TGTGCCAGCAGCTTTTCCACAGGGGATGGAAACACCGGGGAGCTGTTTTTT

size: NA
length: 14
V: TRBV7-8
D: TRBD2
J: TRBJ2-5
CDR3: CASSLFGEGETQYF
DNA: TGTGCCAGCAGCTTATTTGGGGAGGGGGAGACCCAGTACTTC

size: once
length: 14
V: TRBV6-5
D: TRBD2
J: TRBJ2-2
CDR3: CATRQREATGELFF
DNA: TGTGCCACCCGCCAGCGGGAGGCCACCGGGGAGCTGTTTTTT

size: NA
length: 17
V: TRBV7-6
D: NA
J: TRBJ2-6
CDR3: CASSSGTYSSGANVLTF
DNA: TGTGCCAGCAGCTCGGGGACCTACAGCTCTGGGGCCAACGTCCTGACTTTC

size: NA
length: 18
V: TRBV5-4
D: TRBD2
J: TRBJ2-2
CDR3: CASSFGLAGGHGTGELFF
DNA: TGTGCCAGCAGCTTCGGACTAGCGGGAGGGCATGGGACCGGGGAGCTGTTTTTT

size: few
length: 14
V: TRBV3-1/TRBV3-2
D: NA
J: TRBJ2-1
CDR3: CASSQYGPLTEQFF
DNA: TGTGCCAGCAGCCAATACGGACCCCTTACTGAGCAGTTCTTC

size: NA
length: 14
V: TRBV6-6
D: NA
J: TRBJ1-1
CDR3: CASSYDRRDTEAFF
DNA: TGTGCCAGCAGTTACGACAGGAGGGACACTGAAGCTTTCTTT

size: NA
length: 15
V: TRBV7-2
D: NA
J: TRBJ2-2
CDR3: CASSLEWGNTGELFF
DNA: TGTGCCAGCAGCTTAGAGTGGGGGAACACCGGGGAGCTGTTTTTT

size: NA
length: 14
V: TRBV27
D: NA
J: TRBJ1-1
CDR3: CASKLGGPWTEAFF
DNA: TGTGCCAGCAAATTGGGGGGGCCGTGGACTGAAGCTTTCTTT

size: NA
length: 13
V: TRBV29-1
D: NA
J: TRBJ1-1
CDR3: CSVSGTENTEAFF
DNA: TGCAGCGTCTCCGGGACGGAGAACACTGAAGCTTTCTTT

size: NA
length: 18
V: TRBV19
D: NA
J: TRBJ2-4
CDR3: CASSILPSNPIAKNIQYF
DNA: TGTGCCAGTAGTATACTTCCCTCAAACCCAATAGCCAAAAACATTCAGTACTTC

size: NA
length: 15
V: TRBV5-1
D: TRBD2
J: TRBJ2-5
CDR3: CASSAAGTKQETQYF
DNA: TGCGCCAGCAGCGCGGCCGGGACTAAGCAAGAGACCCAGTACTTC

size: NA
length: 12
V: TRBV30
D: TRBD1
J: TRBJ1-2
CDR3: CAWRQDRGGYTF
DNA: TGTGCCTGGCGTCAGGACAGGGGCGGCTACACCTTC

size: once
length: 15
V: TRBV7-9
D: TRBD1
J: TRBJ2-7
CDR3: CASSPVDRDPYEQYF
DNA: TGTGCCAGCAGCCCCGTTGACAGGGACCCCTACGAGCAGTACTTC

size: NA
length: 15
V: TRBV30
D: NA
J: TRBJ2-1
CDR3: CAWSVLGMSGNEQFF
DNA: TGTGCCTGGAGTGTACTGGGAATGAGTGGCAATGAGCAGTTCTTC